The 32 T cell receptor beta chains in this list originate from one sample, sequenced in a study of T cells in Graves' hyperthyroidism and ophthalmopathy. Researchers took RNA transcripts and amplified the TCR beta CDR3 regions from them. Using the HTBI primer set, a first-round RT-PCR was run on the TCR CDR3. TCRdb reprocessed the multiplex PCR reads via MiXCR and lists one record per CDR3 protein. The sample yields a few hundred thousand distinct CDR3 sequences, 15% to 20% seen once. The sample comprised blood. The receptors here all came from a woman aged 40 to 50 with Graves' ophthalmopathy.

The chain links TRBV19 to TRBJ2-1; D is uncertain. CDR1 is LNHDA, CDR2 SQIVND, per germline (reference sequence). V gave up 1 base and J gave up 9 bases, with 7 bases separating them. This CDR3 contains 12 residues. In DNA form, the CDR3 reads TGTGCCAGTAGTATAGGCGTATCTGAGCAGTTCTTC. Translating it yields CASSIGVSEQFF.

This clonotype has more than one count but fewer than ten. This sequence joins TRBV7-9 and TRBJ2-3; D possibly corresponds to TRBD2 (5 bases). Trimming stripped 7 bases from V and 2 bases from J, with 10 bases between. The germline gives CDR1 SEHNR, CDR2 FQNEAQ (reference sequence). This CDR3 region has 13 residues. CDR3 sequence: CASTEGSTDTQYF. As DNA, the CDR3 is TGTGCCAGCACCGAGGGATCCACAGATACGCAGTATTTT.

This clonotype was observed a handful of times. The gene calls are TRBV20-1 and TRBJ2-1; possible D gene TRBD2, 7 bases. CDR1 is DFQATT and CDR2 is SNEGSKA in the germline V gene (reference sequence). The V end lost 8 bases, the J end lost 7 bases, and 21 bases lay between the germline ends. The CDR3 extends over 14 amino acids. In DNA, the CDR3 is TGCAGTAGCCCTGGGGGGGGGGCCCGTAATGAGCAGTTCTTC. Protein: CSSPGGGARNEQFF.

The chain links TRBV2 to TRBJ2-5, with TRBD2 matching over 9 bases. CDR3 size: 15 residues. V lost 7 bases and J lost 5; bases outside the gene matches: 11. Germline V gives CDR1 SNHLY, CDR2 FYNNEI. The CDR3 protein is CASTSGLAFEETQYF. The CDR3 DNA is TGTGCCAGCACCTCAGGACTAGCGTTTGAGGAGACCCAGTACTTC.

This clonotype was detected only once. The chain uses TRBV28 and TRBJ2-5, with D perhaps TRBD1 (6 bases). CDR3 length: 16 residues. Trimming shortened V by 7 bases and J by 6 bases, and 24 bases separated the two germline ends. Germline lookup yields CDR1 MDHEN and CDR2 SYDVKM. CDR3 DNA sequence: TGTGCCAGCACCTCCCCCTGGGGGCTAGCTCAGAAGACCCAGTACTTC. Protein: CASTSPWGLAQKTQYF.

The chain carries TRBV12-3 or TRBV12-4 and TRBJ2-2; 7 bases are shared with TRBD1. V gave up 1 base and J gave up 6 bases; unmatched junction bases: 5. CDR3 length equals 15 residues. DNA of the CDR3: TGTGCCAGCAGTTTAGTTTTAGGGACAGCCGGGGAGCTGTTTTTT. Amino acid sequence: CASSLVLGTAGELFF.

Of note for this clonotype: This may stem from a read error, because a much larger clone lies one nucleotide away. The chain combines TRBV6-9 with TRBJ1-1, with D unclear. V was cut by 11 bases and J by 0 bases, with 10 bases left in between. The CDR3 is 12 amino acids. CDR1 is MNHGY, CDR2 SVAAGI, per germline. The CDR3 DNA follows: TGTGCCGGCATTTCCATGAACACTGAAGCTTTCTTT. Translating it yields CAGISMNTEAFF.

J is TRBJ2-2 and V is TRBV18; 11 bases line up with TRBD1. The germline CDR1 and CDR2 sequences are KGHSH and LQKENI. The ends lost 4 bases at V and 5 bases at J; junction bases unmatched: 6. The CDR3 has 16 amino acids. CDR3 DNA: TGTGCCAGCTCACTCCTCGGACAGGGGGCTACCGGGGAGCTGTTTTTT. This encodes CASSLLGQGATGELFF. Filled out from reference TRBV18 and TRBJ2-2, the complete variable domain reads NAGVMQNPRHLVRRRGQEARLRCSPMKGHSHVYWYRQLPEEGLKFMVYLQKENIIDESGMPKERFSAEFPKEGPSILRIQQVVRGDSAAYFCASSLLGQGATGELFFGEGSRLTVL.

This clonotype was seen more than once but under ten times. One end of the junction does not line up with germline, which may come from a read error. The chain uses TRBV2 and TRBJ1-5; TRBD1 is a possible D gene (5 bases). In germline, CDR1 is SNHLY, CDR2 FYNNEI. The CDR3 has 16 residues. The CDR3 nucleotides are TGTGTCAGCAGTGGGTTGACAGACTCTCGCAATCAGCCCCAGCATTTT. This codes for CVSSGLTDSRNQPQHF. Full variable domain (outside the CDR3, taken from reference TRBV2 and TRBJ1-5): EPEVTQTPSHQVTQMGQEVILRCVPISNHLYFYWYRQILGQKVEFLVSFYNNEISEKSEIFDDQFSVERPDGSNFTLKIRSTKLEDSAMYFCVSSGLTDSRNQPQHFGDGTRLSIL.

This clonotype was recorded a few times. The chain joins TRBV5-1 to TRBJ1-1; D not certain. Germline V CDR1 and CDR2: SGHRS, YFSETQ. V dropped 3 bases and J dropped 3 bases, with 9 bases sitting between them. The CDR3 extends over 13 amino acids. DNA of the CDR3: TGCGCCAGCAGCTATGTCACCTACACTGAAGCTTTCTTT. Its protein product is CASSYVTYTEAFF.

This clonotype was detected a few times. This chain connects TRBV4-1 to TRBJ2-7, with D possibly being TRBD1 or TRBD2 (5 bases each). The CDR3 covers 19 residues. V gave up 1 base and J gave up 0 bases, with 22 bases separating them. Germline values: CDR1 MGHRA, CDR2 YSYEKL. CDR3 bases: TGCGCCAGCAGCCAAGGCCCACGCAGACAGCCGGGGCTCTCCTACGAGCAGTACTTC. Its protein is CASSQGPRRQPGLSYEQYF.

The J gene is TRBJ1-2, the V gene TRBV6-2 or TRBV6-3; 8 bases are a match to TRBD1. The germline V gene encodes CDR1 MNHEY and CDR2 SVGEGT. This CDR3 region has 14 residues. Unmatched junction bases numbered 11, after V lost 6 bases and J lost 8 bases. This CDR3 is CASSPGQAARGYTF. The DNA for the CDR3 is TGTGCCAGCAGCCCGGGACAGGCTGCTAGAGGCTACACCTTC.

This clonotype was counted many times. The chain is built from TRBV3-1 and TRBJ1-1, with D uncertain. This CDR3 comprises 14 residues. Per the germline V gene, CDR1 is LGHDT and CDR2 is YNNKEL (reference sequence). V lost 3 bases, J lost 2 bases, and 10 bases lay in between. DNA of the CDR3: TGTGCCAGCAGCCAGAACGGGGATAACACTGAAGCTTTCTTT. Amino acid sequence: CASSQNGDNTEAFF.

This clonotype was observed at least ten times. The chain recombines TRBV14 with TRBJ2-3; D possibly corresponds to TRBD2 (5 bases). The V gene's germline CDR1 is SGHDN and CDR2 FVKESK. V was clipped by 2 bases and J by 2 bases, with 8 bases between them. This CDR3 spans 14 amino acids. The CDR3 sequence: CASSQRTLTDTQYF. CDR3 bases: TGTGCCAGCAGCCAACGGACTCTCACAGATACGCAGTATTTT.

The table lists this clonotype with a count of one. J is TRBJ2-7 and V is TRBV2; possibly TRBD2 for D (5 bases). CDR3 length: 12 amino acids. V lost 6 bases to trimming and J lost 7 bases, with 13 bases between them. In germline, CDR1 is SNHLY, CDR2 FYNNEI. This CDR3 reads CASSPGSGEQYF. The CDR3 bases are TGTGCCAGCAGCCCGGGGTCCGGGGAGCAGTACTTC.

The sample holds a few counts of this clonotype. This chain uses TRBV6-1 with TRBJ1-4; D may be TRBD1 (6 bases). V was shortened by 6 bases and J by 5 bases, with 19 bases between the two germline ends. This CDR3 has 16 residues. Germline CDR1 and CDR2: MNHNS and SASEGT. In DNA form, the CDR3 reads TGTGCCAGCAGGGGACGCTCGACAGGCCCAAATGAAAAACTGTTTTTT. Translated, it gives CASRGRSTGPNEKLFF.

In this sample, this clonotype turned up many times. V usage is TRBV7-8 and J usage is TRBJ2-5; 10 nucleotides match TRBD1. CDR1 is SGHVS, CDR2 FQNEAQ, per germline. The trim removed 5 bases at V and 5 bases at J, leaving 8 bases unmatched. The CDR3 has 15 amino acids. Here the CDR3 DNA reads TGTGCCAGCAGCCCTCGACAGGGGGCTTGGGAGACCCAGTACTTC. Protein product: CASSPRQGAWETQYF.

This clonotype was counted at least ten times. V is TRBV3-1 and J is TRBJ2-1; possibly TRBD2 for D (5 bases). The CDR3 is 14 residues long. The germline V and J ends were trimmed by 6 bases and 6 bases, with 15 bases remaining between them. CDR1 is LGHDT, CDR2 YNNKEL, per germline (reference sequence). The CDR3 region has the DNA TGTGCCAGCAGGGAGGCTCCTAGTGCCAATGAGCAGTTCTTC. It yields the protein CASREAPSANEQFF.

This clonotype was observed many times. The rearrangement uses TRBV2 and TRBJ2-1, with 11 bases that match TRBD2. Unmatched junction bases numbered 3, after V lost 0 bases and J lost 5 bases. The CDR3 extends over 16 amino acids. Germline V gene data show CDR1 as SNHLY and CDR2 as FYNNEI. The CDR3 DNA sequence: TGTGCCAGCAGTGAAGCGGTACTAGCGGGAGACAATGAGCAGTTCTTC. Protein product: CASSEAVLAGDNEQFF.

This clonotype showed up just a few times. The V call is TRBV2, the J call TRBJ2-1; 7 bases line up with TRBD2. Trimming took 6 bases from V and 3 from J; bases not matched to a gene: 11. Germline values: CDR1 SNHLY, CDR2 FYNNEI. This CDR3 spans 16 amino acids. CDR3 DNA: TGTGCCAGCAGACCATTTCTAGCGGTGAACTACAATGAGCAGTTCTTC. As protein: CASRPFLAVNYNEQFF.

The table lists this clonotype with a few counts. The rearrangement uses TRBV7-9 and TRBJ1-1; unclear D gene. The CDR3 has 14 residues. The germline gives CDR1 SEHNR, CDR2 FQNEAQ (reference sequence). Trimming removed 5 bases from V and 0 bases from J, with 10 bases in between. The CDR3 loop is CASSREDLNTEAFF. CDR3 DNA sequence: TGTGCCAGCAGCAGGGAGGACCTGAACACTGAAGCTTTCTTT.

The sample holds many counts of this clonotype. The V and J genes are TRBV18 and TRBJ1-1; TRBD1 might be the D (5 bases). V was cut by 1 base and J by 1 base, with 10 bases left in between. This CDR3 is built from 15 residues. Germline values: CDR1 KGHSH, CDR2 LQKENI. DNA for the CDR3: TGTGCCAGCTCACCACTCGGCCAGGGGAACACTGAAGCTTTCTTT. This gives the protein CASSPLGQGNTEAFF.

This clonotype showed up many times. The J gene is TRBJ1-6, the V gene TRBV6-1, with D uncertain. This CDR3 contains 15 residues. Trimming shortened V by 7 bases and J by 7 bases, and 17 bases separated the two germline ends. Germline V gene lookup returns CDR1 MNHNS and CDR2 SASEGT. CDR3 bases: TGTGCCAGCACAAACCGGAAAGAGTGGAATTCACCCCTCCACTTT. As protein: CASTNRKEWNSPLHF.

This clonotype has a handful of counts. The chain combines TRBV20-1 with TRBJ2-5; 9 nucleotides match TRBD1. The germline CDR1 and CDR2 sequences are DFQATT and SNEGSKA (reference sequence). J was trimmed by 1 base and V by 5 bases; bases with no gene match: 5. There are 14 residues in the CDR3. Here the CDR3 DNA reads TGCAGTGCTGCGGGACAGGGCCCCCAAGAGACCCAGTACTTC. It translates to CSAAGQGPQETQYF.

V and J are TRBV12-3 or TRBV12-4 and TRBJ2-2; 10 bases line up with TRBD2. The CDR3 extends over 18 amino acids. V shed 4 bases and J 2 bases; nucleotides not matched to a gene: 10. The CDR3 reads CASSSPLVAGGNTGELFF. CDR3 coding DNA: TGTGCCAGCAGTTCCCCTTTGGTAGCGGGGGGAAACACCGGGGAGCTGTTTTTT.

This clonotype was picked up many times. The chain has TRBV28 and TRBJ2-1; D ambiguous. The CDR3 sequence is 14 residues long. The V end lost 6 bases, the J end lost 0 bases, and 9 bases lay between the germline ends. In germline, CDR1 is MDHEN, CDR2 SYDVKM. This CDR3 reads CASRLSSSYNEQFF. The CDR3, as DNA: TGTGCCAGCAGACTATCAAGCTCCTACAATGAGCAGTTCTTC.

Many counts were recorded for this clonotype. The chain recombines TRBV28 with TRBJ2-5; D gene uncertain. In germline, CDR1 is MDHEN, CDR2 SYDVKM. Between the trimmed V and J ends, which lost 2 bases and 2 bases, there was a span of 12 bases. The CDR3 runs to 15 residues. As DNA, the CDR3 is TGTGCCAGCAGTTTAATCGGTATACAACAAGAGACCCAGTACTTC. Translation gives CASSLIGIQQETQYF.

At least ten counts were recorded for this clonotype. The V gene is TRBV2, the J gene TRBJ2-3; 11 nucleotides line up with TRBD2. This CDR3 has 16 residues. The germline CDR1 and CDR2 sequences are SNHLY and FYNNEI. The V gene end was trimmed by 6 bases and the J gene end by 9 bases; junction bases not matched to a gene: 14. The CDR3 here is CASRAGLAGPWGTQYF. The DNA of the CDR3 is TGTGCCAGCAGGGCCGGACTAGCGGGCCCCTGGGGGACGCAGTATTTT.

The chain is built from TRBV10-3 and TRBJ1-6; D possibly corresponds to TRBD1 (6 bases). Germline V gene lookup returns CDR1 ENHRY and CDR2 SYGVKD. The CDR3 has 14 amino acids. With 0 bases removed from V and 8 bases from J, the gap between germline ends came to 8 bases. In nucleotides, the CDR3 is TGTGCCATCAGTGAGTCGCAGGGGTATTCACCCCTCCACTTT. It yields the protein CAISESQGYSPLHF.

The chain has TRBV18 and TRBJ2-7; 9 positions match TRBD2. The ends lost 5 bases at V and 6 bases at J; junction bases unmatched: 11. CDR3 length: 15 amino acids. The germline CDR1 and CDR2 sequences are KGHSH and LQKENI. The CDR3, as DNA: TGTGCCAGCTCATTCAGAAAGCGGGAGGACTCCGAGCAGTACTTC. It codes for CASSFRKREDSEQYF.

This clonotype was counted between two and nine times. J is TRBJ2-3 and V is TRBV11-2; D might be TRBD1 or TRBD2, each matching 5 bases. CDR3 length: 15 residues. The germline V and J ends were trimmed by 9 bases and 6 bases, with 22 bases remaining between them. The germline gives CDR1 SGHAT, CDR2 FQNNGV. The CDR3 coding sequence is TGTGCCAGTAGTATGAAACCGGGGCTCGCGGATACGCAGTATTTT. Protein: CASSMKPGLADTQYF.

This chain uses TRBV6-5 with TRBJ2-6; 8 nucleotides line up with TRBD1. Germline V gene lookup returns CDR1 MNHEY and CDR2 SVGAGI. The ends lost 2 bases at V and 3 bases at J; junction bases unmatched: 6. CDR3 length equals 17 residues. CDR3 loop: CASSYGQGAGGANVLTF. The CDR3 region has the DNA TGTGCCAGCAGTTACGGCCAGGGGGCGGGTGGGGCCAACGTCCTGACTTTC.